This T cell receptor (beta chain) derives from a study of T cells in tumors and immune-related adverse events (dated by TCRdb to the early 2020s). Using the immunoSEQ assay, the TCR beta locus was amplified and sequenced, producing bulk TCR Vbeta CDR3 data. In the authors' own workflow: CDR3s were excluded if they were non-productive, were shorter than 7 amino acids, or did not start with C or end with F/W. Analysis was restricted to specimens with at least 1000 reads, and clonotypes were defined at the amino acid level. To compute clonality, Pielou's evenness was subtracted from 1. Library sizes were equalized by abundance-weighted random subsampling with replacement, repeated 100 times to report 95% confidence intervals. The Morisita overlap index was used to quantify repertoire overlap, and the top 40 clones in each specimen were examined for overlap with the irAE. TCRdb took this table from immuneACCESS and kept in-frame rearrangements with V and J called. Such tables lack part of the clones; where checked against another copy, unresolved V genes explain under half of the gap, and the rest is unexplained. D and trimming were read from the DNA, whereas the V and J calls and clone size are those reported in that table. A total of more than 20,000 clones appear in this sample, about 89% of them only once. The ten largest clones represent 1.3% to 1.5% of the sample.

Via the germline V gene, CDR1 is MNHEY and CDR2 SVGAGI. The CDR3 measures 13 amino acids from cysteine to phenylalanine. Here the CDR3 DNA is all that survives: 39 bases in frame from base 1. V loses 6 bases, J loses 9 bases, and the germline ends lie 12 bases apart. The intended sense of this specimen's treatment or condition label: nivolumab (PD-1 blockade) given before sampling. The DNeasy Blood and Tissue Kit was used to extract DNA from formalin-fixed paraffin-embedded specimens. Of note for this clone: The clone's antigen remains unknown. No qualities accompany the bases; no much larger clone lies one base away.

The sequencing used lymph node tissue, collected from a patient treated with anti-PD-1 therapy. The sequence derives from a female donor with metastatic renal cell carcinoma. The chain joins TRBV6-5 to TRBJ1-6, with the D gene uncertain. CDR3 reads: CASRIGVSSPLHF. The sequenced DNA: TGTGCCAGCAGGATTGGGGTTAGTTCACCCCTCCACTTT.